The T cell receptor beta chain described here comes from a study of blood T cell repertoires in COVID-19. Clones were read by immunoSEQ multiplex PCR, and TCRdb kept only the in-frame ones, dropping some. The repertoire includes about 240,000 clones, about 82% of them detected once, and 12% sits in the top ten. With V trimmed by 0 bases and J by 3 bases, 5 bases remained unmatched. The CDR3 covers 17 residues. Germline V gives CDR1 SGHNT, CDR2 YYREEE (reference sequence). The sample taken for sequencing was peripheral blood. The chain links TRBV5-4 to TRBJ2-1; 11 positions match TRBD2. This TCR was recovered from a man of 80 years or more with acute or convalescent COVID-19. CDR3 sequence reads: CASSLGGTSGIYNEQFF. The CDR3 bases are TGTGCCAGCAGCTTGGGAGGGACTAGCGGAATCTACAATGAGCAGTTCTTC.